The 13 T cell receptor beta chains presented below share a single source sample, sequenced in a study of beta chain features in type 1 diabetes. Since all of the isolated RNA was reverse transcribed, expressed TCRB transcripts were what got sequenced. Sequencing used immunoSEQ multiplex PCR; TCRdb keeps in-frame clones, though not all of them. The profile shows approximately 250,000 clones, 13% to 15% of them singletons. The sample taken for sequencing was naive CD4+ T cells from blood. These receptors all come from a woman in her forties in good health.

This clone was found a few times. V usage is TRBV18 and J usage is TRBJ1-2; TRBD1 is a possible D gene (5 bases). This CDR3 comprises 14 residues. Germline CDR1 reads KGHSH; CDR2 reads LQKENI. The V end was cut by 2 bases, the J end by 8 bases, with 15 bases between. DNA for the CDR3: TGTGCCAGCTCACCAGGGGAAGGACAAGTGGGCTACACCTTC. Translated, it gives CASSPGEGQVGYTF. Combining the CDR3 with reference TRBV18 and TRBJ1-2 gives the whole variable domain NAGVMQNPRHLVRRRGQEARLRCSPMKGHSHVYWYRQLPEEGLKFMVYLQKENIIDESGMPKERFSAEFPKEGPSILRIQQVVRGDSAAYFCASSPGEGQVGYTFGSGTRLTVV.

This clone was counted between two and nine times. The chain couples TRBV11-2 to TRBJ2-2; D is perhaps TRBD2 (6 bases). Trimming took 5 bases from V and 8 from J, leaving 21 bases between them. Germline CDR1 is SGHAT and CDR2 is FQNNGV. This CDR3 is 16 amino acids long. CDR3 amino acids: CASSPTGLDVLGELFF. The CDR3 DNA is TGTGCCAGCAGCCCGACGGGACTGGACGTCTTGGGGGAGCTGTTTTTT.

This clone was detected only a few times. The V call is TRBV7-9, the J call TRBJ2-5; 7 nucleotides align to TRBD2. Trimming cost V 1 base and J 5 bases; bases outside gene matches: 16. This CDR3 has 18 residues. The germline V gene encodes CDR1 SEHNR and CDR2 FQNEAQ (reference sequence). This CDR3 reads CASSLGEGGDPRRETQYF. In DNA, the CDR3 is TGTGCCAGCAGCTTAGGCGAGGGAGGGGACCCGCGTCGGGAGACCCAGTACTTC.

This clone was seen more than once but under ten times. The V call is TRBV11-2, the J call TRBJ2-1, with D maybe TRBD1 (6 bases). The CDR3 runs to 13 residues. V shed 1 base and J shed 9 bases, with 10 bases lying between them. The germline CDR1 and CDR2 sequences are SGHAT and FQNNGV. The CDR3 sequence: CASSLGGGSEQFF. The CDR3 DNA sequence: TGTGCCAGCAGCTTAGGAGGGGGTAGTGAGCAGTTCTTC.

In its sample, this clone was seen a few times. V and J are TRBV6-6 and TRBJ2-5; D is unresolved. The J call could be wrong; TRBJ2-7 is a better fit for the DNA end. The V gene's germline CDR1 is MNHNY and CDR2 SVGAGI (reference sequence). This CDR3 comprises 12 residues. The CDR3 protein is CASSYPGGEQYF. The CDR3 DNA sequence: TGTGCCAGCAGTTACCCGGGTGGCGAGCAGTACTTC.

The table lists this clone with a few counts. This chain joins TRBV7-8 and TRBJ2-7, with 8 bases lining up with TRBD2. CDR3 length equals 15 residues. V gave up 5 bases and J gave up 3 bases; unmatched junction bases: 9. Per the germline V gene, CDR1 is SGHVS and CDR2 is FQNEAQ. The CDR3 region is CASSGRTSLNYEQYF. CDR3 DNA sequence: TGTGCCAGCAGCGGGCGGACTAGCTTAAACTACGAGCAGTACTTC.

The CDR3 DNA sequence: TGTGCCAGCAGCGTAGTCCCACAGGCGAACACCGGGGAGCTGTTTTTT. Protein sequence: CASSVVPQANTGELFF. V usage is TRBV9 and J usage is TRBJ2-2, with D possibly matching TRBD1 (5 bases). The germline V and J ends were trimmed by 0 bases and 0 bases, with 9 bases remaining between them. The length of the CDR3 is 16 residues. The V gene's germline CDR1 is SGDLS and CDR2 YYNGEE.

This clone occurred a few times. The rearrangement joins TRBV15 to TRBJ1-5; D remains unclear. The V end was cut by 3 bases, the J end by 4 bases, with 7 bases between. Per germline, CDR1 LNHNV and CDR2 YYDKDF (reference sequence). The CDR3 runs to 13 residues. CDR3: CATSSGRNQPQHF. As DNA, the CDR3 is TGTGCCACCAGCAGTGGCAGGAATCAGCCCCAGCATTTT.

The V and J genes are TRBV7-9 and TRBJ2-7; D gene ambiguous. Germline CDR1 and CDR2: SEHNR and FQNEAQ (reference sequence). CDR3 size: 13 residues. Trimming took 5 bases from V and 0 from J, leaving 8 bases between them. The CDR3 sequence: CASSPRASYEQYF. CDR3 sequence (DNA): TGTGCCAGCAGCCCCCGAGCCTCCTACGAGCAGTACTTC.

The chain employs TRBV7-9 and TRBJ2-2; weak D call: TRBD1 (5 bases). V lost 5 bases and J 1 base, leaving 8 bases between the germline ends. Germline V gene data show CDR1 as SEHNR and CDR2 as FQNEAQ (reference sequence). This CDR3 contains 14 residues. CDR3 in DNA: TGTGCCAGCAGCCGAGACAGGAACACCGGGGAGCTGTTTTTT. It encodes CASSRDRNTGELFF.

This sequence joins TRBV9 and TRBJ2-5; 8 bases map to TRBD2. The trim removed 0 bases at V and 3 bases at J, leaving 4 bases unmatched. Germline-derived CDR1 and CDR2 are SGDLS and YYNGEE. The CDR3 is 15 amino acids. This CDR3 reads CASSVAGGLKETQYF. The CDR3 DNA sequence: TGTGCCAGCAGCGTAGCGGGGGGGCTGAAAGAGACCCAGTACTTC.

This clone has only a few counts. CDR3 DNA sequence: TGTGCCAGCAGCTCCCCCACTCGCGAAAAACTGTTTTTT. This codes for CASSSPTREKLFF. The chain recombines TRBV7-9 with TRBJ1-4; D remains ambiguous. Germline values: CDR1 SEHNR, CDR2 FQNEAQ (reference sequence). CDR3 length: 13 residues. V was pared by 4 bases and J by 8 bases, with 11 bases between.

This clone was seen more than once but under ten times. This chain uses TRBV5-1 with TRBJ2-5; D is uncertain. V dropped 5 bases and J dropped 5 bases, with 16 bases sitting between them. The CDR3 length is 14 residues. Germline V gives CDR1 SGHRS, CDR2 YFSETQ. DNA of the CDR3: TGCGCCAGCAGACCTCTTGATGGCCTGGAGACCCAGTACTTC. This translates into CASRPLDGLETQYF.